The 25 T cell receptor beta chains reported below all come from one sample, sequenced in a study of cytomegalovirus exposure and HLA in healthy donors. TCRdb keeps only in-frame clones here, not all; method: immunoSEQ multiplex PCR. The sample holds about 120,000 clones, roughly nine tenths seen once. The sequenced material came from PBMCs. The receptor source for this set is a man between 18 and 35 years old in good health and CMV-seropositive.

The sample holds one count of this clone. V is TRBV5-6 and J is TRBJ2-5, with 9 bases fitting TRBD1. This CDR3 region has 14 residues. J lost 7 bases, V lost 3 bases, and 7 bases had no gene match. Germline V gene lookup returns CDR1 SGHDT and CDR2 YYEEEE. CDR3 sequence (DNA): TGTGCCAGCAGCTCCTACAGGGGGCACGCGACCCAGTACTTC. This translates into CASSSYRGHATQYF.

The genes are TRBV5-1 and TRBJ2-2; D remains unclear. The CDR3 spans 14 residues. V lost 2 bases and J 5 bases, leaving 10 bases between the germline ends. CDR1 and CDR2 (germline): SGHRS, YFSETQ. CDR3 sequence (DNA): TGCGCCAGCAGCTTAATGGGCGAGACCGGGGAGCTGTTTTTT. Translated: CASSLMGETGELFF.

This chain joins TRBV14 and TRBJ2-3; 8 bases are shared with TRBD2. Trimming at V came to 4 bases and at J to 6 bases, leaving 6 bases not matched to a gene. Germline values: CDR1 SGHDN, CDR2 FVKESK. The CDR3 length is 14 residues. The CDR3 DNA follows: TGTGCCAGCAGCCGACTAGCGCGGCTGGATACGCAGTATTTT. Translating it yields CASSRLARLDTQYF. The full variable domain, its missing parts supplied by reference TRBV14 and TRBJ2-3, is EAGVTQFPSHSVIEKGQTVTLRCDPISGHDNLYWYRRVMGKEIKFLLHFVKESKQDESGMPNNRFLAERTGGTYSTLKVQPAELEDSGVYFCASSRLARLDTQYFGPGTRLTVL.

CDR3 coding DNA: TGTGCCAGCAGCTTAAGGGTAAACCCCAGGGCCCCCGATAATTCACCCCTCCACTTT. It specifies CASSLRVNPRAPDNSPLHF. The chain joins TRBV11-2 to TRBJ1-6; D possibly corresponds to TRBD1 (5 bases). CDR1 SGHAT and CDR2 FQNNGV come from the germline V gene. The CDR3 length is 19 residues. Trimming took off 2 bases at V and 5 bases at J, with 22 bases between the two ends.

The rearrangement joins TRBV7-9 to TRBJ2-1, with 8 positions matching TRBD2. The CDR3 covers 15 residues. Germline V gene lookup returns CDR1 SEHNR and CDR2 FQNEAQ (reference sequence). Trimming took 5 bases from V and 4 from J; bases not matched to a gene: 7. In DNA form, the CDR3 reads TGTGCCAGCAGCAACCCCGGGGGGGCATACAATGAGCAGTTCTTC. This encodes CASSNPGGAYNEQFF.

The CDR3: CASSHFDRDTGELFF. The CDR3 DNA follows: TGCGCCAGCAGCCATTTTGACAGGGACACCGGGGAGCTGTTTTTT. The chain is built from TRBV4-1 and TRBJ2-2; 7 bases line up with TRBD1. CDR3 size: 15 residues. Trimming cost V 3 bases and J 3 bases; bases outside gene matches: 4. Looked up from germline, CDR1 is MGHRA and CDR2 is YSYEKL.

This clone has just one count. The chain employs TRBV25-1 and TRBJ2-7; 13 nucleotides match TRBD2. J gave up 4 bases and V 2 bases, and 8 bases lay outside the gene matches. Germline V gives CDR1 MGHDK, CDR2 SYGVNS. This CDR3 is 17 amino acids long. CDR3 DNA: TGTGCCAGCAGTGAACCTGTAGGACTAGCGGGGGCTTACGAGCAGTACTTC. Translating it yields CASSEPVGLAGAYEQYF.

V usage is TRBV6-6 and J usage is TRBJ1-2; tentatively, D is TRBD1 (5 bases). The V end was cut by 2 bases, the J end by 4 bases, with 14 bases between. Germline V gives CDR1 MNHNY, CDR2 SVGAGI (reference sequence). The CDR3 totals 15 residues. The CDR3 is CASSYDFWGGYGYTF. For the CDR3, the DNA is TGTGCCAGCAGTTACGATTTTTGGGGCGGCTATGGCTACACCTTC.

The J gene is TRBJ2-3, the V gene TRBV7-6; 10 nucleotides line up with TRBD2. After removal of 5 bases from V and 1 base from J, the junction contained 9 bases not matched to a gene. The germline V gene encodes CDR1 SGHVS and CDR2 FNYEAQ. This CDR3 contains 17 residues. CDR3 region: CASSQSLSGGGTDTQYF. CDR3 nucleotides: TGTGCCAGCAGCCAATCCCTAAGCGGGGGGGGCACAGATACGCAGTATTTT. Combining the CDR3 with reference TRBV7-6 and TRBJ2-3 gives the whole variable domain GAGVSQSPRYKVTKRGQDVALRCDPISGHVSLYWYRQALGQGPEFLTYFNYEAQQDKSGLPNDRFSAERPEGSISTLTIQRTEQRDSAMYRCASSQSLSGGGTDTQYFGPGTRLTVL.

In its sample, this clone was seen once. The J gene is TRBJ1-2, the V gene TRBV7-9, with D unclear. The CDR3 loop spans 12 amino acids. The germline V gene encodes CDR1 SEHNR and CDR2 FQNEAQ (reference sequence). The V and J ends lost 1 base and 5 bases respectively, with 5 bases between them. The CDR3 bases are TGTGCCAGCAGCTTAGGGAGTTATGGCTACACCTTC. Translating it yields CASSLGSYGYTF.

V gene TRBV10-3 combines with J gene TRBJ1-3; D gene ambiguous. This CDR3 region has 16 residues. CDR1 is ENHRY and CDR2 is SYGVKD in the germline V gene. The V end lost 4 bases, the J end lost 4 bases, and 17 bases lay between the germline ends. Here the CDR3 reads CAISGILGSGGNTIYF. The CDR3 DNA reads TGTGCCATCAGTGGAATCCTAGGTTCTGGGGGAAACACCATATATTTT.

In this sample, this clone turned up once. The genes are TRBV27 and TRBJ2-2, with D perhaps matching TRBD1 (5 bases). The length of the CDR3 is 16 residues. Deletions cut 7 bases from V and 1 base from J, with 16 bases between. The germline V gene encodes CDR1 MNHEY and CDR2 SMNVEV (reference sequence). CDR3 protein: CASMYKGRWNTGELFF. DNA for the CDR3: TGTGCCAGCATGTATAAGGGGCGGTGGAACACCGGGGAGCTGTTTTTT.

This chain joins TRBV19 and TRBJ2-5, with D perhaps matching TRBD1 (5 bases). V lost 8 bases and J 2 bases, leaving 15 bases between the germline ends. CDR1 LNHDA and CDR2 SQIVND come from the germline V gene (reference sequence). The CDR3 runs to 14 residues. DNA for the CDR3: TGTGCCAGTGCCCCTCAGGGTACACAAGAGACCCAGTACTTC. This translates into CASAPQGTQETQYF.

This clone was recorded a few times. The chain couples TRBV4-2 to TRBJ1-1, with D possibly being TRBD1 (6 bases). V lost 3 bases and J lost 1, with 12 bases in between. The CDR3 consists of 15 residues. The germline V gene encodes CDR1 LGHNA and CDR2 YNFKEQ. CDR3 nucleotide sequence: TGTGCCAGCAGCCATATCGCAGGGGAGAACACTGAAGCTTTCTTT. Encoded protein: CASSHIAGENTEAFF.

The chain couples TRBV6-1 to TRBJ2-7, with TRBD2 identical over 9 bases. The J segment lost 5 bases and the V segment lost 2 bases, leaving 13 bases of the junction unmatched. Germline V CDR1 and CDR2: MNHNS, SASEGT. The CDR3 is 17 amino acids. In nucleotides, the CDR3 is TGTGCCAGCAGTGAACAGCCGGGACTAGCTGTCATCCACGAGCAGTACTTC. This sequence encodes CASSEQPGLAVIHEQYF.

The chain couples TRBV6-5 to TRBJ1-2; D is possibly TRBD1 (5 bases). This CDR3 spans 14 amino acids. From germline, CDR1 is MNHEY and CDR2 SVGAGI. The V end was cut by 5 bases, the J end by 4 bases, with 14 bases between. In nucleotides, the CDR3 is TGTGCCAGCAGTCCCAGGGAGGGACTCTATGGCTACACCTTC. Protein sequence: CASSPREGLYGYTF.

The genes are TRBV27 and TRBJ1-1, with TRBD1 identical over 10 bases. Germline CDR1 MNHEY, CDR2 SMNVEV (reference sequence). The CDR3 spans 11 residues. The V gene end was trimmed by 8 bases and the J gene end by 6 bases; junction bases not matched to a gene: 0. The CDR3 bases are TGTGCCAGCGGGACAGGGGCTGAAGCTTTCTTT. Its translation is CASGTGAEAFF.

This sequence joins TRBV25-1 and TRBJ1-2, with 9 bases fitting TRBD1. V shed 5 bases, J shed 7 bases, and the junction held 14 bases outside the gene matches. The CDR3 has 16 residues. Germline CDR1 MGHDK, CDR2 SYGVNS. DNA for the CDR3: TGTGCCAGCAGTCCAGACCAGGGACAGGGAGTGGTTGGCTACACCTTC. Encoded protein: CASSPDQGQGVVGYTF.

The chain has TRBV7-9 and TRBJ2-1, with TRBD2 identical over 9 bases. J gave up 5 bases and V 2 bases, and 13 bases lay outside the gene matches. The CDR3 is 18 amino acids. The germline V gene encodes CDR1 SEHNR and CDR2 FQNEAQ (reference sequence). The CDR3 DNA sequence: TGTGCCAGCAGCTTAAGTCGGTTCACTTTAGCGGGGGACAATGAGCAGTTCTTC. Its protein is CASSLSRFTLAGDNEQFF.

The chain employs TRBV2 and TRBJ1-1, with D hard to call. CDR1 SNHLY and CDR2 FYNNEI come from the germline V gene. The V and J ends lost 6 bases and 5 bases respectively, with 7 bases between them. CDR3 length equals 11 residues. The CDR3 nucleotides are TGTGCCAGCAGGGGAGAGACTGAAGCTTTCTTT. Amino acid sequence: CASRGETEAFF.

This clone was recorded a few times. The CDR3 spells CASSLAEFNSYEQYF. The CDR3 DNA reads TGCGCCAGCAGCTTGGCCGAGTTTAACTCCTACGAGCAGTACTTC. J is TRBJ2-7 and V is TRBV5-1; D is uncertain. The CDR3 loop spans 15 amino acids. The germline CDR1 and CDR2 sequences are SGHRS and YFSETQ. V lost 0 bases to trimming and J lost 0 bases, with 10 bases between them.

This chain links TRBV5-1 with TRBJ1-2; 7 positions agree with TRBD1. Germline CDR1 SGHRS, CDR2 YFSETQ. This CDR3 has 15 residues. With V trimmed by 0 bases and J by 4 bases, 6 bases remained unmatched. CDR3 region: CASSLGTQGSYGYTF. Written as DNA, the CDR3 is TGCGCCAGCAGCTTGGGGACACAGGGGAGCTATGGCTACACCTTC.

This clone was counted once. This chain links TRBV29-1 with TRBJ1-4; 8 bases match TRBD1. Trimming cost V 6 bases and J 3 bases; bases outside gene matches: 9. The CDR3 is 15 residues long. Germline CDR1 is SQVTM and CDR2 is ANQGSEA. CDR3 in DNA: TGCAGCGTCCGGACAGGGCTTGATTCTAATGAAAAACTGTTTTTT. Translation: CSVRTGLDSNEKLFF.

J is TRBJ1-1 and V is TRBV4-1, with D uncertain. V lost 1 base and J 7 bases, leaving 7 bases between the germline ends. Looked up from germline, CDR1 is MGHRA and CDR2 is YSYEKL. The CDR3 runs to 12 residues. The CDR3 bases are TGCGCCAGCAGCCAAGTCGCCGGTGAAGCTTTCTTT. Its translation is CASSQVAGEAFF.

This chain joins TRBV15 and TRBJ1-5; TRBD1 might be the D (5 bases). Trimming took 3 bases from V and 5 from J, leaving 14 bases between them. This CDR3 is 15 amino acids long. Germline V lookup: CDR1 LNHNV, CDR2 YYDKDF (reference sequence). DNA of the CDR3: TGTGCCACCAGCAGGGTCGGAGGGACCCATCAGCCCCAGCATTTT. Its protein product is CATSRVGGTHQPQHF. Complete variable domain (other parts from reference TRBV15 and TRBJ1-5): DAMVIQNPRYQVTQFGKPVTLSCSQTLNHNVMYWYQQKSSQAPKLLFHYYDKDFNNEADTPDNFQSRRPNTSFCFLDIRSPGLGDTAMYLCATSRVGGTHQPQHFGDGTRLSIL.